This entry lists 14 T cell receptor beta chains sequenced from one sample in a study of cytomegalovirus exposure and HLA in healthy donors. PCR primers comprised 60 Vbeta and 13 Jbeta primers. Some clones are missing from TCRdb's copy, which holds only in-frame ones; the method was immunoSEQ multiplex PCR. Of fewer than 140,000 clones in the sample, about 70% were seen once. Sequences were obtained from PBMCs. The origin of the receptors is a female donor in good health and CMV-seronegative.

This chain uses TRBV30 with TRBJ2-3; TRBD2 might be the D (6 bases). The ends were cut back, 0 bases at V and 2 bases at J, with 21 bases in the middle. The CDR3 covers 18 residues. Germline V lookup: CDR1 GTSNPN, CDR2 SVGIG (reference sequence). The CDR3 bases are TGTGCCTGGAGTGTAGGCCCCTTTACCGGGACTGACACAGATACGCAGTATTTT. Its protein product is CAWSVGPFTGTDTDTQYF.

This clone was seen a few times. V usage is TRBV10-2 and J usage is TRBJ1-4; no definite D call. The CDR3 spans 15 residues. CDR1 is WSHSY and CDR2 is SAAADI in the germline V gene. Trimming removed 6 bases at V and 1 base at J, with 12 bases between. Written as DNA, the CDR3 is TGCGCCAGCAGCTTTACCCGGGGAACTAATGAAAAACTGTTTTTT. This sequence encodes CASSFTRGTNEKLFF.

This clone was recorded once. This chain uses TRBV29-1 with TRBJ2-7; 11 bases are a match to TRBD1. CDR1 SQVTM and CDR2 ANQGSEA come from the germline V gene. V lost 8 bases, J lost 0 bases, and 9 bases stayed unmatched. This CDR3 spans 15 amino acids. CDR3 DNA: TGCAGCCCAGGGGTCGGGACAGGGGGCTCCTACGAGCAGTACTTC. Its protein product is CSPGVGTGGSYEQYF.

This clone was found a few times. The chain is built from TRBV11-2 and TRBJ1-2, with 12 nucleotides matching TRBD1. CDR3 size: 16 residues. Germline trimming cut 5 bases from V and 5 bases from J; bases unmatched to any gene: 9. In germline, CDR1 is SGHAT, CDR2 FQNNGV. CDR3 protein: CASSETGTGGIYGYTF. For the CDR3, the DNA is TGTGCCAGCAGCGAAACCGGGACAGGGGGCATATATGGCTACACCTTC.

The rearrangement joins TRBV6-1 to TRBJ2-1; D remains ambiguous. The ends were cut back, 3 bases at V and 6 bases at J, with 9 bases in the middle. In germline, CDR1 is MNHNS, CDR2 SASEGT. The CDR3 consists of 13 residues. CDR3 amino acids: CASSDPTLNEQFF. CDR3 bases: TGTGCCAGCAGTGACCCGACTCTCAATGAGCAGTTCTTC.

The V gene is TRBV10-2, the J gene TRBJ2-1; 16 positions agree with TRBD2. The junction had 11 bases not matched to a gene; V was cut back by 3 bases and J by 15 bases. From germline, CDR1 is WSHSY and CDR2 SAAADI. The CDR3 contains 16 residues. The CDR3 loop is CASSDRLGLAGGRAFF. The CDR3 DNA is TGCGCCAGCAGTGACCGTTTGGGACTAGCGGGAGGGCGGGCGTTCTTC.

The chain joins TRBV7-9 to TRBJ2-3, with 7 bases matching TRBD2. Trimming removed 5 bases from V and 2 bases from J; junction bases left unmatched: 16. From germline, CDR1 is SEHNR and CDR2 FQNEAQ (reference sequence). The length of the CDR3 is 18 residues. The CDR3 DNA reads as TGTGCCAGCAGCCCGACTAGCTCATTAACCCGAAACACAGATACGCAGTATTTT. Its translation: CASSPTSSLTRNTDTQYF.

This clone was counted a single time. The chain couples TRBV19 to TRBJ2-7, with 8 nucleotides matching TRBD1. This CDR3 is built from 14 residues. V trimming: 4 bases; J trimming: 4 bases; junction bases outside the gene matches: 6. Germline CDR1 and CDR2: LNHDA and SQIVND (reference sequence). CDR3 amino acids: CASSNAGTGYEQYF. CDR3 DNA sequence: TGTGCCAGTAGTAATGCCGGGACAGGATACGAGCAGTACTTC.

The chain employs TRBV19 and TRBJ2-1; perhaps TRBD1 as D (6 bases). Trimming left V 6 bases short and J 7 bases short, with 22 bases between. Germline values: CDR1 LNHDA, CDR2 SQIVND (reference sequence). There are 16 residues in the CDR3. The CDR3 bases are TGTGCCAGTAGAGGCCCCCGGACAGAGTCTAAGAATGAGCAGTTCTTC. It translates to CASRGPRTESKNEQFF.

This chain uses TRBV20-1 with TRBJ1-2, with D perhaps matching TRBD1 (5 bases). Germline loops: CDR1 DFQATT, CDR2 SNEGSKA (reference sequence). V was clipped by 5 bases and J by 6 bases, with 10 bases between them. This CDR3 contains 11 residues. The CDR3 DNA reads TGCAGTGCTGCAGGGAATAATGGCTACACCTTC. Amino acid sequence: CSAAGNNGYTF.

There are a few counts of this clone. The CDR3 sequence is CASSSPLAGGSRRTGEQYF. CDR3 DNA sequence: TGTGCCAGCAGCTCGCCACTAGCGGGAGGGTCGCGGAGAACGGGCGAGCAGTACTTC. The chain recombines TRBV5-5 with TRBJ2-7, with TRBD2 matching 13 bases. CDR3 length: 19 residues. V dropped 3 bases and J dropped 6; count of bases not matched to a gene: 18. Germline V lookup: CDR1 SGHKS, CDR2 YYEKEE (reference sequence).

The CDR3 DNA reads as TGTGCCAGCAGTGATAAGTTTTTGGGACAGGGGGCGTCCGAGCAGTACTTC. Protein product: CASSDKFLGQGASEQYF. The V and J genes are TRBV2 and TRBJ2-7; 12 bases are a match to TRBD1. Trimming cost V 3 bases and J 6 bases; bases outside gene matches: 12. In germline, CDR1 is SNHLY, CDR2 FYNNEI. There are 17 residues in the CDR3.

The V call is TRBV21-1, the J call TRBJ2-7; the tabulated D call, TRBD2, remains unverified against the DNA. TRBV21-1 is labeled a pseudogene. The CDR3 spans 13 residues. For the CDR3, the DNA is TGTGCCAGCACCCGCGGACTTAACTACGAGCAGTACTTC. It specifies CASTRGLNYEQYF.

The rearrangement links TRBV5-8 to TRBJ2-2; D is possibly TRBD1 (5 bases). V gave up 6 bases and J gave up 4 bases, with 10 bases separating them. CDR1 SGHTS and CDR2 YDEGEE come from the germline V gene. This CDR3 spans 13 amino acids. The DNA of the CDR3 is TGTGCCAGCAAATGGGGCATCACCGGGGAGCTGTTTTTT. Translated: CASKWGITGELFF.